This record covers a single T cell receptor beta chain. What it binds is not known. Triplicate sorts, 250,000 to 350,000 cells apiece, were made for each CD8+ T cell subset. This record comes from a study of CXCR3-negative and CXCR3-positive naive CD8 T cells. Study-wide results and limits: Similar TRBV-TRBJ gene usage was seen in naive CXCR3-negative and CXCR3-positive cells, but not in memory cells. Relative to CXCR3-negative naive cells, CXCR3-positive naive cells had more hydrophobic TRB CDR3s. Cryopreserved cells showed partially decreased CXCR3 expression, and most assays used fresh PBMCs.

CDR3 length equals 14 residues. In germline, CDR1 is MNHEY, CDR2 SMNVEV (reference sequence). With UMI labels, 5' RACE was used to prepare the TRB cDNA libraries. TCRdb processed the 5' RACE reads again and assigns one entry to each CDR3 protein, with no DNA. The sample's table shows some 130,000 distinct CDR3 sequences. The V and J genes are TRBV27 and TRBJ2-3; no DNA is available, so the TRBD1 call from TCRdb remains unchecked. The receptor was derived from a human donor in good health. Some clones in this sample may be carry-over from other donors' samples. Source material: naive CXCR3- CD8+ T cells from blood. Subset described: CD45RO-CCR7+CD27+CD95- naive CD8+ T cells lacking CXCR3 (TNR3-). The CDR3 region is CASSLYRVTDTQYF.